Presented here are 24 T cell receptor beta chains from one specimen sequenced in a study of T-cell reconstitution after alpha-beta-depleted transplantation in children. Unique molecular identifiers were built into the TCRbeta library. Each CDR3 protein is one row after TCRdb ran MiXCR on the PCR reads. The data show 85,000 to 120,000 distinct CDR3 sequences, around 7% seen once. The input for sequencing was PBMCs, taken before TCRalphabeta/CD19-depleted stem cell transplant. These receptors were obtained from a boy younger than 10 with acute lymphoblastic leukemia, due to receive a stem cell transplant.

This clonotype was counted only a few times. The gene calls are TRBV18 and TRBJ2-5, with a tentative D call TRBD2 (5 bases). CDR3 length: 16 amino acids. Per the germline V gene, CDR1 is KGHSH and CDR2 is LQKENI. V lost 0 bases and J 7 bases, leaving 18 bases between the germline ends. CDR3 DNA sequence: TGTGCCAGCTCACCACCGGCTGCGGGCCTGAAAGGGACCCAGTACTTC. Translating it yields CASSPPAAGLKGTQYF. The full variable domain, its missing parts supplied by reference TRBV18 and TRBJ2-5, is NAGVMQNPRHLVRRRGQEARLRCSPMKGHSHVYWYRQLPEEGLKFMVYLQKENIIDESGMPKERFSAEFPKEGPSILRIQQVVRGDSAAYFCASSPPAAGLKGTQYFGPGTRLLVL.

This clonotype was recorded at least ten times. V and J are TRBV20-1 and TRBJ2-1; 9 bases agree with TRBD1. The CDR3 sequence is 14 residues long. V lost 8 bases, J lost 9 bases, and 14 bases stayed unmatched. Per germline, CDR1 DFQATT and CDR2 SNEGSKA (reference sequence). CDR3 in DNA: TGCAGTACCAAGGGACAGGGTAACGTCGGTGAGCAGTTCTTC. Translation: CSTKGQGNVGEQFF.

Many counts were recorded for this clonotype. V is TRBV20-1 and J is TRBJ2-1, with D perhaps TRBD2 (7 bases). Trimming took 6 bases from V and 8 from J, leaving 20 bases between them. This CDR3 is 14 amino acids long. Germline V CDR1 and CDR2: DFQATT, SNEGSKA (reference sequence). The CDR3 reads CSAAVLGGRDEQFF. The CDR3 nucleotides are TGCAGTGCCGCGGTTCTAGGGGGGAGGGATGAGCAGTTCTTC.

This clonotype was observed at least ten times. This chain uses TRBV3-1 with TRBJ2-2; the match to TRBD2 covers 9 bases. With 7 bases clipped from V and 5 bases from J, the junction kept 2 bases outside the gene matches. CDR1 is LGHDT, CDR2 YNNKEL, per germline (reference sequence). The CDR3 sequence is 13 residues long. CDR3 amino acids: CASILAGTGELFF. In nucleotides, the CDR3 is TGTGCCAGCATCCTAGCGGGGACCGGGGAGCTGTTTTTT. Drawing the rest from reference TRBV3-1 and TRBJ2-2, the complete variable domain is DTAVSQTPKYLVTQMGNDKSIKCEQNLGHDTMYWYKQDSKKFLKIMFSYNNKELIINETVPNRFSPKSPDKAHLNLHINSLELGDSAVYFCASILAGTGELFFGEGSRLTVL.

This clonotype appeared many times. The J gene is TRBJ2-1, the V gene TRBV15; 9 nucleotides match TRBD1. The germline gives CDR1 LNHNV, CDR2 YYDKDF (reference sequence). The CDR3 is 14 amino acids. V was pared by 5 bases and J by 5 bases, with 4 bases of the junction left unmatched. The CDR3 DNA follows: TGTGCCACCAGCTGGGACAGGGTCGACAATGAGCAGTTCTTC. It encodes CATSWDRVDNEQFF.

This clonotype was observed many times. The chain couples TRBV2 to TRBJ1-1, with D hard to call. The CDR3 extends over 13 amino acids. The V gene's germline CDR1 is SNHLY and CDR2 FYNNEI. V was pared by 6 bases and J by 6 bases, with 14 bases between. The chain's CDR3 is CASSRSDWAEAFF. The CDR3 bases are TGTGCCAGCAGCAGGTCGGACTGGGCTGAAGCTTTCTTT.

This clonotype was seen a few times. V gene TRBV20-1 combines with J gene TRBJ1-1; D is ambiguous. CDR3 length: 10 residues. CDR1 is DFQATT and CDR2 is SNEGSKA in the germline V gene (reference sequence). Trimming shortened V by 5 bases and J by 6 bases, and 7 bases separated the two germline ends. The CDR3, as DNA: TGCAGTGCTGAGAGGGCTGAAGCTTTCTTT. This sequence encodes CSAERAEAFF.

This clonotype showed up many times. The CDR3 reads CASSPGQGSVIQYF. CDR3 nucleotide sequence: TGTGCCAGCAGCCCGGGACAGGGTTCGGTCATTCAGTACTTC. This chain connects TRBV11-3 to TRBJ2-4; 9 bases line up with TRBD1. The CDR3 consists of 14 residues. The germline gives CDR1 SGHNT, CDR2 YENEEA. Unmatched junction bases numbered 8, after V lost 5 bases and J lost 9 bases.

This chain uses TRBV10-3 with TRBJ2-3; 8 bases align to TRBD2. The V gene end was trimmed by 8 bases and the J gene end by 2 bases; junction bases not matched to a gene: 12. CDR3 size: 16 residues. Germline CDR1 reads ENHRY; CDR2 reads SYGVKD. The CDR3 DNA reads TGTGCCATCCGCGATATTGGCGGGGGGCCCACAGATACGCAGTATTTT. It codes for CAIRDIGGGPTDTQYF.

This clonotype occurred a few times. The chain has TRBV4-2 and TRBJ2-7, with D perhaps matching TRBD2 (5 bases). V was cut by 0 bases and J by 3 bases, with 9 bases left in between. Looked up from germline, CDR1 is LGHNA and CDR2 is YNFKEQ. This CDR3 comprises 14 residues. CDR3 in DNA: TGTGCCAGCAGCCAAGATCCCGGGGACTACGAGCAGTACTTC. Its translation: CASSQDPGDYEQYF.

This clonotype was observed a few times. The V gene is TRBV7-2, the J gene TRBJ1-1; weak D call: TRBD1 (6 bases). The CDR3 covers 15 residues. Per germline, CDR1 SGHTA and CDR2 FQGNSA. V lost 2 bases to trimming and J lost 1 base, with 11 bases between them. The DNA for the CDR3 is TGTGCCAGCAGCTTATTGGGGGCGAAGAACACTGAAGCTTTCTTT. Protein product: CASSLLGAKNTEAFF.

J is TRBJ2-3 and V is TRBV7-2; TRBD2 aligns across 7 bases. J gave up 0 bases and V 3 bases, and 6 bases lay outside the gene matches. This CDR3 spans 16 amino acids. From germline, CDR1 is SGHTA and CDR2 FQGNSA. The CDR3 DNA is TGTGCCAGCAGCTTGCTCCGTAGCGGGAGCACAGATACGCAGTATTTT. This sequence encodes CASSLLRSGSTDTQYF.

Regarding this clonotype: This may stem from a read error, because a much larger clone lies one nucleotide away. The chain employs TRBV7-8 and TRBJ1-1; 7 bases are a match to TRBD1. With 5 bases clipped from V and 7 bases from J, the junction kept 7 bases outside the gene matches. CDR1 is SGHVS, CDR2 FQNEAQ, per germline. CDR3 length: 13 residues. CDR3 nucleotides: TGTGCCAGCAGCAACGGACAGGCTAATGAAGCTTTCTTT. Its translation is CASSNGQANEAFF.

This clonotype was observed a handful of times. The V call is TRBV7-2, the J call TRBJ2-5; 7 positions match TRBD2. The germline CDR1 and CDR2 sequences are SGHTA and FQGNSA. The CDR3 totals 14 residues. V dropped 2 bases and J dropped 4; count of bases not matched to a gene: 4. Here the CDR3 reads CASSLREGLETQYF. For the CDR3, the DNA is TGTGCCAGCAGCTTAAGGGAGGGACTAGAGACCCAGTACTTC.

This clonotype has just a few counts. This rearrangement joins TRBV5-8 to TRBJ2-3, with 13 bases matching TRBD2. The CDR3 runs to 17 residues. The trim removed 4 bases at V and 2 bases at J, leaving 7 bases unmatched. The germline CDR1 and CDR2 sequences are SGHTS and YDEGEE. The CDR3 loop is CASSPRLAGGTTDTQYF. CDR3 in DNA: TGTGCCAGCAGCCCCCGACTAGCGGGGGGCACCACAGATACGCAGTATTTT.

This clonotype was counted a few times. The V and J genes are TRBV5-1 and TRBJ2-2, with 9 bases that match TRBD2. Trimming at V came to 0 bases and at J to 5 bases, leaving 8 bases not matched to a gene. Per the germline V gene, CDR1 is SGHRS and CDR2 is YFSETQ. The CDR3 loop spans 17 amino acids. The CDR3 DNA follows: TGCGCCAGCAGCTTGGTAGTGATAGCGGGGGCAACCGGGGAGCTGTTTTTT. This translates into CASSLVVIAGATGELFF.

This clonotype was observed at least ten times. This sequence joins TRBV3-1 and TRBJ1-2; D is unresolved. Germline CDR1 reads LGHDT; CDR2 reads YNNKEL (reference sequence). CDR3 length: 12 residues. The V end was cut by 1 base, the J end by 7 bases, with 7 bases between. The CDR3 nucleotides are TGTGCCAGCAGCCAAGTTTATGCTGGCTACACCTTC. The encoded protein is CASSQVYAGYTF.

This clonotype was seen many times. This chain joins TRBV4-1 and TRBJ1-1; D is uncertain. Trimming took off 0 bases at V and 1 base at J, with 15 bases between the two ends. The CDR3 has 17 residues. Germline CDR1 is MGHRA and CDR2 is YSYEKL. The CDR3 coding sequence is TGCGCCAGCAGCCAAGATGTCTCCCCAAGAAGGAACACTGAAGCTTTCTTT. This codes for CASSQDVSPRRNTEAFF.

This clonotype was observed a handful of times. The CDR3 sequence is CASSSKPNTGELFF. In DNA form, the CDR3 reads TGTGCCAGCAGTTCAAAGCCGAACACCGGGGAGCTGTTTTTT. This chain connects TRBV6-5 to TRBJ2-2; the D is unclear. Trimming removed 4 bases from V and 0 bases from J, with 6 bases in between. This CDR3 has 14 amino acids. Per the germline V gene, CDR1 is MNHEY and CDR2 is SVGAGI.

This clonotype was detected a few times. The rearrangement uses TRBV12-3 or TRBV12-4 and TRBJ1-1; possible D gene TRBD1, 5 bases. The length of the CDR3 is 13 residues. CDR3 nucleotide sequence: TGTACCCGCTGGCCAGACAGCAGCACTGAAGCTTTCTTT. Translated: CTRWPDSSTEAFF.

This clonotype appeared a few times. This sequence joins TRBV6-5 and TRBJ2-5; 9 bases agree with TRBD2. The V segment lost 0 bases and the J segment 5 bases; nucleotides outside the gene matches: 4. The CDR3 loop spans 15 amino acids. In germline, CDR1 is MNHEY, CDR2 SVGAGI. CDR3 nucleotide sequence: TGTGCCAGCAGTTACTCGGGGCTAGCGGGGGAGACCCAGTACTTC. Translation gives CASSYSGLAGETQYF.

This clonotype was counted at least ten times. The chain couples TRBV12-3 or TRBV12-4 to TRBJ2-2, with 8 bases fitting TRBD2. The V segment lost 3 bases and the J segment 2 bases; nucleotides outside the gene matches: 5. The CDR3 spans 16 residues. CDR3 bases: TGTGCCAGCAGTTTCAGGAGCGGGGGAAACACCGGGGAGCTGTTTTTT. Protein sequence: CASSFRSGGNTGELFF.

This clonotype was seen ten or more times. The chain combines TRBV27 with TRBJ1-1, with 9 bases that match TRBD1. From germline, CDR1 is MNHEY and CDR2 SMNVEV (reference sequence). The CDR3 runs 15 residues. V was pared by 5 bases and J by 3 bases, with 7 bases of the junction left unmatched. The CDR3: CASSPGTGWYTEAFF. The CDR3 DNA is TGTGCCAGCAGTCCCGGGACAGGGTGGTACACTGAAGCTTTCTTT.

This clonotype was counted between two and nine times. This chain uses TRBV27 with TRBJ2-5; 10 bases fit TRBD2. Trimming at V came to 6 bases and at J to 2 bases, leaving 6 bases not matched to a gene. The V gene's germline CDR1 is MNHEY and CDR2 SMNVEV (reference sequence). This CDR3 is built from 15 residues. For the CDR3, the DNA is TGTGCCAGCAGGCCATGGACTAGCGGACAAGAGACCCAGTACTTC. It specifies CASRPWTSGQETQYF.